The TCR beta chain described here comes from a study of T-cell memory formation after mild COVID-19 (dated by TCRdb to the early 2020s). In terms of the full investigation: TCR sequence clusters from the two donors were found to be largely donor specific. T-cell clones expanding and contracting after mild COVID-19 in two donors were tracked by longitudinal TCRalpha and TCRbeta repertoire sequencing. Two young, previously healthy adult volunteers made up the cohort, one male and one female. Beyond this particular receptor, the publication reports: The detection of some responding clones in pre-infection memory suggests that pre-existing cross-reactive memory T cells joined the SARS-CoV-2 response. Clones that contracted from day 15 to 85 showed balanced CD4/CD8 phenotypes, whereas a second wave of clones that expanded from day 15 to 37 leaned towards CD4+. Contracting CD4+ clones were found mainly in CM and EM memory subsets, while CD8+ clones were enriched in EMRA. The second-wave clones that peaked on day 37 were not confirmed to be SARS-CoV-2 specific. Only a couple of mild cases were covered in the study, and larger cohorts including severe cases with pre-infection samples were considered necessary.

This clonotype showed up many times. It has no known antigen specificity. Per-base quality was not reported, and no clone a single base away is much larger than it. Ficoll-Paque density gradient centrifugation was used to isolate PBMCs. Reads for this sample came from an Illumina NovaSeq 6000. TCRalpha and TCRbeta cDNA libraries were built by 5'RACE with constant-segment primers, adding sample barcodes and unique molecular identifiers. RNA was extracted from every sample with Trizol reagent. Library amplification was performed in two PCR steps, and a second sample barcode and Illumina TruSeq adapters were introduced in the second step. Sequencing of the libraries was done on an Illumina NovaSeq, producing 2 x 150 bp paired-end reads. Concerning the study's data processing: Demultiplexing of reads and collapsing into UMI-guided consensus sequences were performed with migec v1.2.7. Using mixcr v2.1.11, UMI consensuses were aligned to TRA and TRB V and J templates and then assembled into clonotypes. Clonotypes were classified as expanded or contracted when called significant by both edgeR and NoisET, with noise models trained on biological replicates. edgeR calls used a false discovery rate-adjusted p below 0.01 and a log2 fold-change threshold of 1. As an exploratory analysis of dynamics, max-normalized trajectories of the 1000 most abundant clonotypes were examined by PCA with hierarchical clustering. Separately sequenced CD4+ and CD8+ repertoires were used to assign the CD4 or CD8 phenotype of responding clones. The public sequencing data were trimmed at Q25 with fastp and processed into clonotypes with MiXCR by TCRdb, which kept only in-frame beta chains. Identical CDR3 protein sequences are pooled into one entry, listed with their most common genes and DNA. Clone size and V and J calls follow TCRdb, not the original study. This sample lists roughly 62,000 distinct CDR3 sequences; less than 9.5% were detected once. In total, the top ten clones hold around 1.2% of the sample.

Looking up the germline V gene (reference sequence) yields CDR1 SEHNR and CDR2 FQNEAQ. The CDR3 spans 16 residues, from the cysteine through the phenylalanine. The sequence is cut down to CDR3 DNA, 48 bases in frame from base 1. Here V drops 3 bases and J drops 6 bases, and the junction holds 10 bases not matched to any gene. This sequence uses TRBV7-9 and TRBJ2-4; TRBD2 agrees with 8 junctional bases. The sequence came from a young man who had mild COVID-19 (a few samples of this study predate the infection). The sample titles of this study are shuffled in the database, so cell type and time point are left out; the donor was told from shared clones. Specimen: PBMCs or a T cell subset sorted from them (not recorded which). The nucleotide sequence reads as follows: TGTGCCAGCAGCTTGCAGAGCGGGGGCGAGATAAACATTCAGTACTTC. The encoded protein is CASSLQSGGEINIQYF. When the CDR3 is completed using the reference TRBV7-9 and TRBJ2-4 genes on either side, the full variable domain is DTGVSQNPRHKITKRGQNVTFRCDPISEHNRLYWYRQTLGQGPEFLTYFQNEAQLEKSRLLSDRFSAERPKGSFSTLEIQRTEQGDSAMYLCASSLQSGGEINIQYFGAGTRLSVL.